These 5 T cell receptor beta chains originate from one sample sequenced in a study of blood T cell repertoires in COVID-19. Using immunoSEQ multiplex PCR, the repertoire was profiled, and TCRdb retains in-frame clones only, with some absent. The table has around 100,000 clones, 91% seen once. The sample taken for sequencing was peripheral blood. These receptors all stem from a man in his fifties with active COVID-19.

This chain links TRBV3-1 (or the pseudogene TRBV3-2) with TRBJ2-4; 9 nucleotides line up with TRBD1. V trimming: 4 bases; J trimming: 0 bases; junction bases outside the gene matches: 4. The length of the CDR3 is 16 residues. Germline-derived CDR1 and CDR2 are LGHDT and YNNKEL (reference sequence). The CDR3 DNA is TGTGCCAGCAGCCGAAGGACAGGGGCAGCCAAAAACATTCAGTACTTC. Its translation: CASSRRTGAAKNIQYF.

The chain couples TRBV2 to TRBJ2-5; D possibly corresponds to TRBD1 (5 bases). CDR3 size: 16 residues. The V gene's germline CDR1 is SNHLY and CDR2 FYNNEI. Trimming pared 3 bases from V and 6 bases from J, leaving 20 bases between. CDR3 amino acids: CASSEERGSFAKTQYF. In DNA, the CDR3 is TGTGCCAGCAGTGAGGAAAGGGGTAGTTTCGCGAAGACCCAGTACTTC.

The chain uses TRBV29-1 and TRBJ2-5, with D tentatively TRBD2 (5 bases). Germline CDR1 is SQVTM and CDR2 is ANQGSEA. The length of the CDR3 is 10 residues. The V end was cut by 6 bases, the J end by 4 bases, with 6 bases between. CDR3 coding DNA: TGCAGCGTCGGACTAGAGACCCAGTACTTC. Protein sequence: CSVGLETQYF. Together with reference TRBV29-1 and TRBJ2-5, the CDR3 gives the full variable domain: SAVISQKPSRDICQRGTSLTIQCQVDSQVTMMFWYRQQPGQSLTLIATANQGSEATYESGFVIDKFPISRPNLTFSTLTVSNMSPEDSSIYLCSVGLETQYFGPGTRLLVL.

V gene TRBV3-1 (or the pseudogene TRBV3-2) combines with J gene TRBJ2-7; D call uncertain. This CDR3 is built from 14 residues. Trimming cost V 0 bases and J 0 bases, with 6 bases left between them. In germline, CDR1 is LGHDT, CDR2 YNNKEL (reference sequence). The CDR3 loop reads CASSQDRNSYEQYF. The CDR3 DNA follows: TGTGCCAGCAGCCAAGACAGAAACTCCTACGAGCAGTACTTC.

This chain uses TRBV29-1 with TRBJ2-1; 10 positions agree with TRBD2. The CDR3 sequence is 18 residues long. Looked up from germline, CDR1 is SQVTM and CDR2 is ANQGSEA. Here the CDR3 reads CRGSGLAAALSSYNEQFF. In DNA form, the CDR3 reads TGCAGGGGGTCCGGACTAGCGGCCGCGTTGAGCTCCTACAATGAGCAGTTCTTC.